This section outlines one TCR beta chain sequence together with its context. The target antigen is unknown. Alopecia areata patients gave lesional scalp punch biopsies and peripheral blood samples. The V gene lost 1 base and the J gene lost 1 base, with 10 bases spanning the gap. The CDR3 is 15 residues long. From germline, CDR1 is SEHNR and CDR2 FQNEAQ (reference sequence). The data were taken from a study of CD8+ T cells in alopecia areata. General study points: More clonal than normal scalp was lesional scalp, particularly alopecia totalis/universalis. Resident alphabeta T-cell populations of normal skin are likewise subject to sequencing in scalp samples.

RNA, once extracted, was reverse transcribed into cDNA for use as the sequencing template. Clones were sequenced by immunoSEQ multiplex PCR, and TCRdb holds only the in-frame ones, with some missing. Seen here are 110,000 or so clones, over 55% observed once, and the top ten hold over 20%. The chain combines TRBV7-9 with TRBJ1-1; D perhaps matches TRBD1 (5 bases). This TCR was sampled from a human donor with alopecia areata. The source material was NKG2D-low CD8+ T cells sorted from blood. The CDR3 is CASSLVGDGNTEAFF. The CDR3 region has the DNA TGTGCCAGCAGCTTAGTAGGGGACGGGAACACTGAAGCTTTCTTT. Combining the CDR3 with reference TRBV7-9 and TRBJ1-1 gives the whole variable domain DTGVSQNPRHKITKRGQNVTFRCDPISEHNRLYWYRQTLGQGPEFLTYFQNEAQLEKSRLLSDRFSAERPKGSFSTLEIQRTEQGDSAMYLCASSLVGDGNTEAFFGQGTRLTVV.